These T cell receptor beta chains were read from a single sample in a study of shared clonotypes between healthy human individuals. The method was immunoSEQ multiplex PCR; TCRdb's version includes in-frame clones alone and lacks a portion of them. The sample holds 1.4 million or so clones, 98% seen once. Source material: naive CD4+ T cells sorted from blood. The receptors here all came from a man aged 30 to 45 in good health. Each CDR3 is given with its conserved first and last residue. A D gene is named only where the DNA matches it firmly. Size is omitted from some rows. Given values are once, few, many or a class for expanded clones.

>-|TRBJ2-5|TRBV18|-
TGTGCCAGCTCACCCGGGCGGAACCAAGAGACCCAGTACTTC
CASSPGRNQETQYF
>-|TRBJ2-3|TRBV5-1|-
TGCGCCAGCAGCCGGGACATCAGCACAGATACGCAGTATTTT
CASSRDISTDTQYF
>TRBD2|TRBJ2-1|TRBV28|-
TGTGCCAGCAGTGGGGGGGACTCCTACAATGAGCAGTTCTTC
CASSGGDSYNEQFF
>TRBD1|TRBJ2-2|TRBV9|-
TGTGCCAGCAGCCCCCGAACGGGACAGGTCACCGGGGAGCTGTTTTTT
CASSPRTGQVTGELFF
>-|TRBJ1-1|TRBV6-6|once
TGTGCCAGCAGTTACTCGTTCCTGGGGAACACTGAAGCTTTCTTT
CASSYSFLGNTEAFF
>TRBD1|TRBJ2-1|TRBV2|-
TGTGCCAGCAGTACGGACAGGGGTGGGCAGTTCTTC
CASSTDRGGQFF
>-|TRBJ1-4|TRBV9|-
TGTGCCAGCAGGGCCCCGGACGGTGCAGGAAATGAAAAACTGTTTTTT
CASRAPDGAGNEKLFF
>TRBD2|TRBJ2-7|TRBV5-1|-
TGCGCCAGCAGCTCTGGGACTAGCGGGTCGGCCGAGCAGTACTTC
CASSSGTSGSAEQYF
>TRBD1|TRBJ2-1|TRBV18|once
TGTGCCAGCTCGCAAGCACAATCCGGGACAGGGGGCTTCTATGAGCAGTTCTTC
CASSQAQSGTGGFYEQFF
>TRBD1|TRBJ2-7|TRBV5-1|-
TGCGCCAGCAGCTTGGCCTACGGGACAGAAGCCTACGAGCAGTACTTC
CASSLAYGTEAYEQYF